These T cell receptor beta chains were read from a single sample in a study of CD8 T cells in ankylosing spondylitis. One entry per CDR3 protein results from TCRdb running MiXCR on the 5' RACE reads. The table shows just over 300,000 distinct CDR3 sequences, with about a fifth occurring only once. Sequenced: blood, either unsorted or a sorted T cell fraction (not recorded which). The receptors stem from a female donor with ankylosing spondylitis or in good health (not recorded which). Each CDR3 is given with its conserved first and last residue. Fields, in order: clone size, D gene, J gene, CDR3 length, V gene, CDR3 DNA, CDR3 protein. The D gene is left open where the match is weak. A row's size may be missing; if present it is once, few, many or a size class.

size: NA; D: NA; J: TRBJ2-2; length: 15; V: TRBV4-3; DNA: TGCGCCAGCAGCCAAGGAGTGGCGTCGCCGCGGAAGCTGTTTTTT; CDR3: CASSQGVASPRKLFF
size: NA; D: NA; J: TRBJ2-1; length: 16; V: TRBV7-2; DNA: TGTGCCAGCAGCTTAGTGGGGTCGGCTAGCGCGGATGAGCAGTTCTTC; CDR3: CASSLVGSASADEQFF
size: NA; D: TRBD2; J: TRBJ2-3; length: 17; V: TRBV7-3; DNA: TGTGCCAGCAGCACTATTCCGGGACTAGCGGGCACAGATACGCAGTATTTT; CDR3: CASSTIPGLAGTDTQYF
size: NA; D: TRBD1; J: TRBJ1-5; length: 14; V: TRBV20-1; DNA: TGCAGTGCTAGGGGGGGACAGCCGAGCCGGCCCCAGCATTTT; CDR3: CSARGGQPSRPQHF
size: few; D: NA; J: TRBJ2-7; length: 13; V: TRBV11-2; DNA: TGTGCCAGCAGCAGGGACGTGTTCGACGAGCAGTACTTC; CDR3: CASSRDVFDEQYF
size: many; D: NA; J: TRBJ2-1; length: 16; V: TRBV13; DNA: TGTGCCAGCAGCCCCAAACTAGTTTCAACCTACAATGAGCAGTTCTTC; CDR3: CASSPKLVSTYNEQFF
size: NA; D: TRBD1; J: TRBJ2-5; length: 16; V: TRBV5-1; DNA: TGCGCCAGCAGCTTCCCGGGACAGGGGGACCAAGAGACCCAGTACTTC; CDR3: CASSFPGQGDQETQYF
size: many; D: NA; J: TRBJ2-5; length: 13; V: TRBV6-6; DNA: TGTGCCAGCAGTTACCCAGCCCGGGAGACCCAGTACTTC; CDR3: CASSYPARETQYF
size: NA; D: NA; J: TRBJ2-1; length: 15; V: TRBV12-3/TRBV12-4; DNA: TGTGCCAGCAGTTCCGCGGTAAAGATCTACAATGAGCAGTTCTTC; CDR3: CASSSAVKIYNEQFF
size: few; D: NA; J: TRBJ1-1; length: 14; V: TRBV12-3/TRBV12-4; DNA: TGTGCCAGCAGTTTAGGAGGGGAGGGAGGTGAAGCTTTCTTT; CDR3: CASSLGGEGGEAFF
size: many; D: TRBD1; J: TRBJ1-5; length: 16; V: TRBV12-3/TRBV12-4; DNA: TGTGCCAGCAGTGGGGGAGGGGGCCGTAACAATCAGCCCCAGCATTTT; CDR3: CASSGGGGRNNQPQHF
size: few; D: NA; J: TRBJ2-2; length: 11; V: TRBV6-6; DNA: TGTGCCAGCAGTGCGCGGGTGGAGCTGTTTTTT; CDR3: CASSARVELFF
size: NA; D: TRBD2; J: TRBJ2-1; length: 14; V: TRBV5-8; DNA: TGTGCCAGCAGCTACGGGGGACTAGGAGATGAGCAGTTCTTC; CDR3: CASSYGGLGDEQFF
size: few; D: NA; J: TRBJ1-1; length: 13; V: TRBV25-1; DNA: TGTGCCAGCAGACACTTAAATCCCACTGAAGCTTTCTTT; CDR3: CASRHLNPTEAFF
size: NA; D: TRBD2; J: TRBJ2-1; length: 15; V: TRBV7-2; DNA: TGTGCCAGCAGCTTACAAATAGCGGGAGGCCCCGAGCAGTTCTTC; CDR3: CASSLQIAGGPEQFF
size: NA; D: NA; J: TRBJ2-7; length: 15; V: TRBV6-2/TRBV6-3; DNA: TGTGCCAGCAGGACCCCCGGGACCCGCAGTAACGAGCAGTACTTC; CDR3: CASRTPGTRSNEQYF
size: NA; D: TRBD2; J: TRBJ2-1; length: 15; V: TRBV7-6; DNA: TGTGCCAGCAGCCTCCAAACGGGGGGGTACAATGAGCAGTTCTTC; CDR3: CASSLQTGGYNEQFF
size: few; D: NA; J: TRBJ1-3; length: 13; V: TRBV29-1; DNA: TGCAGCGTTGGAACCCTCTCTGGAAACACCATATATTTT; CDR3: CSVGTLSGNTIYF
size: few; D: TRBD1; J: TRBJ1-1; length: 13; V: TRBV20-1; DNA: TGCAGTGCTACCCAGGGGGGGGGCACTGAAGCTTTCTTT; CDR3: CSATQGGGTEAFF
size: once; D: TRBD2; J: TRBJ2-3; length: 16; V: TRBV24-1; DNA: TGTGCCACCAGTGACCCCTTAGCGGGAGTAATAGATACGCAGTATTTT; CDR3: CATSDPLAGVIDTQYF
size: few; D: TRBD2; J: TRBJ2-7; length: 15; V: TRBV15; DNA: TGTGCCACCAGCGTCAGGACTAGCGGGTACTACGAGCAGTACTTC; CDR3: CATSVRTSGYYEQYF
size: few; D: TRBD1; J: TRBJ2-5; length: 15; V: TRBV20-1; DNA: TGCAGTGCTAGAAAACTACAGGGGGCGGGTGAGACCCAGTACTTC; CDR3: CSARKLQGAGETQYF